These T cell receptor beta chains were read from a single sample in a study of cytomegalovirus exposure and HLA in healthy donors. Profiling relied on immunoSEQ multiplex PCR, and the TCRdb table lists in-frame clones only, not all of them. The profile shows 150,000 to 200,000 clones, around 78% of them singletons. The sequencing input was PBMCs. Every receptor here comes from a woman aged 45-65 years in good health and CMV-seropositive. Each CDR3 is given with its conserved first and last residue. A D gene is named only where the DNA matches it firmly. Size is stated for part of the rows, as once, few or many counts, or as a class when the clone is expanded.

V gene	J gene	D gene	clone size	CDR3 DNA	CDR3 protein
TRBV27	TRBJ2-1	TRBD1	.	TGTGCCAGCAGTTTTGGGACAGCTTACAATGAGCAGTTCTTC	CASSFGTAYNEQFF
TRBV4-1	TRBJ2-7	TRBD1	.	TGCGCCAGCAGCCGGGACAGGGCAACCTACGAGCAGTACTTC	CASSRDRATYEQYF
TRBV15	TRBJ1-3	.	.	TGTGCCACCAGCAGAGATTCGGGAGGACGAAACACCATATATTTT	CATSRDSGGRNTIYF
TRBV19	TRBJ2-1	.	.	TGTGCCAGTAGTACCGCCAGCGGAAGCTACAATGAGCAGTTCTTC	CASSTASGSYNEQFF
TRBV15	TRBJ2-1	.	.	TGTGCCACCAGCAGAGATCCGACAGAAACTAATGAGCAGTTCTTC	CATSRDPTETNEQFF
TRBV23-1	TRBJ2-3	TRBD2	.	TGCGCCAGCAGTCAACCAGCGGGGGGTGACACAGATACGCAGTATTTT	CASSQPAGGDTDTQYF
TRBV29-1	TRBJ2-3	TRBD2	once	TGCAGCGTTGTGAGCGGGGGCCTCACGGATACGCAGTATTTT	CSVVSGGLTDTQYF
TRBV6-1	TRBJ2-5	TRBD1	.	TGTGCCAGCAGCCGGACAGGGGGTCAAGAGACCCAGTACTTC	CASSRTGGQETQYF
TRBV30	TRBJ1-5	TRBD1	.	TGTGCCTGGAGTGTCCAGGGGGCCTACAATCAGCCCCAGCATTTT	CAWSVQGAYNQPQHF
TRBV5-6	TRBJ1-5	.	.	TGTGCCAGCAGCTTGGCAGGGGTAGGTCAGCCCCAGCATTTT	CASSLAGVGQPQHF
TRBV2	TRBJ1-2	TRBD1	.	TGTGCCAGCAGTCTTGACAGGGTAGGCGGCTACACCTTC	CASSLDRVGGYTF
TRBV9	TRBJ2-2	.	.	TGTGCCAGCAATAGACAGAACACCGGGGAGCTGTTTTTT	CASNRQNTGELFF
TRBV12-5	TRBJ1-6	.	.	TGTGCTAGTGGTACGGGGTATAATTCACCCCTCCACTTT	CASGTGYNSPLHF
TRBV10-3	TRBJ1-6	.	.	TGTGCCAGTCTACAGGAAAAGTATAATTCACCCCTCCACTTT	CASLQEKYNSPLHF
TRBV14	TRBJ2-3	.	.	TGTGCCAGCAGCTTTGGAGGACGTAAGGGAGATACGCAGTATTTT	CASSFGGRKGDTQYF
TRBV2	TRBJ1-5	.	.	TGTGCCAGCAGTGTGGGGGCCCTGCCCCAGCCCCAGCATTTT	CASSVGALPQPQHF
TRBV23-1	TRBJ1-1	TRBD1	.	TGCGCCAGCAGGGACAGGGGGCGGCGGACTGAAGCTTTCTTT	CASRDRGRRTEAFF
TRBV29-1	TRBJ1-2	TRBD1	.	TGCAGCGTTGAAGGGGCCGGGACAGGCTCAGCTAACTATGGCTACACCTTC	CSVEGAGTGSANYGYTF
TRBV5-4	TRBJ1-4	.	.	TGTGCCAGCAGCTTGGCAGGGATGGGTGAAAAACTGTTTTTT	CASSLAGMGEKLFF
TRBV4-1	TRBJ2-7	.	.	TGCGCCAGCAGCCCCGAGGACAGAGACGAGCAGTACTTC	CASSPEDRDEQYF
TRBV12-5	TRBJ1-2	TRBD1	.	TGTGCTAGTGGTCTTACAGGGGTCCCCAACTATGGCTACACCTTC	CASGLTGVPNYGYTF
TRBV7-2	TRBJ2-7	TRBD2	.	TGTGCCTCAACCGGGGGGTCCTACGAGCAGTACTTC	CASTGGSYEQYF
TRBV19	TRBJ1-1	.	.	TGTGCCAGTAGTAAGTTCGCGAGCGGGACAATGAACACTGAAGCTTTCTTT	CASSKFASGTMNTEAFF
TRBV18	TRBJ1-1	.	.	TGTGCCAGCTCGGCCGACATGAACACTGAAGCTTTCTTT	CASSADMNTEAFF
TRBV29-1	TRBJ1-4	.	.	TGCAGCGGGCAAATAACAGGGGAAAAACTGTTTTTT	CSGQITGEKLFF
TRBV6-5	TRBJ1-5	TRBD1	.	TGTGCCAGCAGCAGGGGGCCCAATCAGCCCCAGCATTTT	CASSRGPNQPQHF
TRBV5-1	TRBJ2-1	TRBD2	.	TGCGCCAGCAGCTCGGCTAGCGGGCTCTACAATGAGCAGTTCTTC	CASSSASGLYNEQFF
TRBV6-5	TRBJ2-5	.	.	TGTGCCAGCAGCGGACAGTTCCAAGAGACCCAGTACTTC	CASSGQFQETQYF
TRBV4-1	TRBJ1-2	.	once	TGCGCCAGCAGCCACCCCACTCTCGGCAGGGGCAACTATGGCTACACCTTC	CASSHPTLGRGNYGYTF
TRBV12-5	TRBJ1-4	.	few	TGTGCTAGTGGTTCGGTACGGGAAAAACTGTTTTTT	CASGSVREKLFF
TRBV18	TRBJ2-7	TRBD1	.	TGTGCCAGCTCACCAGGACAGGCCACCTACGAGCAGTACTTC	CASSPGQATYEQYF
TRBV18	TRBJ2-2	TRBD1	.	TGTGCCAGCTCCTTCCGGACAGGGGGCACCGGGGAGCTGTTTTTT	CASSFRTGGTGELFF
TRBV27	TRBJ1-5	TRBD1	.	TGTGCCAGCAGTTTAGAGGGGGCGAGATACAGCAATCAGCCCCAGCATTTT	CASSLEGARYSNQPQHF
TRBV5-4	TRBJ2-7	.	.	TGTGCCAGCAGCGCGTCGGTTGGAGCGGACTACGAGCAGTACTTC	CASSASVGADYEQYF
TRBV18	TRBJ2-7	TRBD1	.	TGTGCCAGCCCACGGGACAGGGGCTCGAACGAGCAGTACTTC	CASPRDRGSNEQYF
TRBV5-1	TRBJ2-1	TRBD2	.	TGCGCCAGCAGCTTTAGTAGCGGGGGGGCCAATGAGCAGTTCTTC	CASSFSSGGANEQFF
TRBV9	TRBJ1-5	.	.	TGTGCCAGCAGCGTAGGAGTCTACCGCAATCAGCCCCAGCATTTT	CASSVGVYRNQPQHF
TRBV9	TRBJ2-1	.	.	TGTGCCAGCAGCGCCTCGACTGTTAGGTCCTACAATGAGCAGTTCTTC	CASSASTVRSYNEQFF
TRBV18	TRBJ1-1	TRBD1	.	TGTGCCAGCTCACGTCAGGCGACAGGGGGGCAGGGGCCCATGAACACTGAAGCTTTCTTT	CASSRQATGGQGPMNTEAFF
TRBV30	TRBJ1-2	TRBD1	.	TGTGCCTGGGGGACAGTCTCAAACTATGGCTACACCTTC	CAWGTVSNYGYTF
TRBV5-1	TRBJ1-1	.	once	TGCGCCAGCAGCTTGGCCGGGGGGCGCAGACAAGCTTTCTTT	CASSLAGGRRQAFF
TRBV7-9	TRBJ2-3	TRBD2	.	TGTGCCAGCAGCTTAACAGGGACTAGCATGGGAAGTACGCAGTATTTT	CASSLTGTSMGSTQYF
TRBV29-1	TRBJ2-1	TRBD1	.	TGCAGCGTTCCCGGGGGGACAGGGTTCTACAATGAGCAGTTCTTC	CSVPGGTGFYNEQFF
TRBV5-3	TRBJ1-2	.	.	TGTGCCAGAAGCGGTCAGGGTGAAGGGGGCTACACCTTC	CARSGQGEGGYTF
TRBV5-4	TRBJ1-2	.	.	TGTGCCAGCAGCTTAAATACCCTGGCGGGGGAGGGCTACACCTTC	CASSLNTLAGEGYTF
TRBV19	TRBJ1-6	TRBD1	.	TGTGCCAGTACGGACAGGTATAATTCACCCCTCCACTTT	CASTDRYNSPLHF
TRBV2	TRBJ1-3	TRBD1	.	TGTGCCAGCAGGATGGACAGGGGCGGTGGAAACACCATATATTTT	CASRMDRGGGNTIYF
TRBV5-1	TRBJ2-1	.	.	TGCGCCAGCAGCTCACAGGGTTACAATGAGCAGTTCTTC	CASSSQGYNEQFF
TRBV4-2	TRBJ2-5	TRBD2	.	TGTGCCAGCAGCCAAGAAGCTAGCGGGTTGGAGACCCAGTACTTC	CASSQEASGLETQYF
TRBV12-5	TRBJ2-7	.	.	TGTGCTAGTGAACAGGGCTACGAGCAGTACTTC	CASEQGYEQYF
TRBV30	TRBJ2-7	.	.	TGTGCCTGGAGTGAACTGGCGGGGCCCGCGTACTTC	CAWSELAGPAYF